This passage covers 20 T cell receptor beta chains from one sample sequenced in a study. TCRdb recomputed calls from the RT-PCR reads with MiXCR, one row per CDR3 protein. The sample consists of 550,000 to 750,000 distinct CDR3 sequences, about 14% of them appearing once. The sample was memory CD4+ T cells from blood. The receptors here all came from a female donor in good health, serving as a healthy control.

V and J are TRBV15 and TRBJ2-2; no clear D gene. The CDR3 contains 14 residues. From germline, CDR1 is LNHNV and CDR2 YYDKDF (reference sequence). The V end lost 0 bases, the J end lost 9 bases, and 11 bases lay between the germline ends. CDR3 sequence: CATSRDMGSWELFF. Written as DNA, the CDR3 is TGTGCCACCAGCAGAGATATGGGTAGCTGGGAGCTGTTTTTT. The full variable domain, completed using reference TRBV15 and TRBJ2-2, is DAMVIQNPRYQVTQFGKPVTLSCSQTLNHNVMYWYQQKSSQAPKLLFHYYDKDFNNEADTPDNFQSRRPNTSFCFLDIRSPGLGDTAMYLCATSRDMGSWELFFGEGSRLTVL.

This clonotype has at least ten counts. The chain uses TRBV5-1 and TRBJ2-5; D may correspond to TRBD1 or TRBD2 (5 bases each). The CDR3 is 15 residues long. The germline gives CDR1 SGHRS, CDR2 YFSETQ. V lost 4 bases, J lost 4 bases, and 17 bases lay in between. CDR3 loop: CASSVRDGRSETQYF. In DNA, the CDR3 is TGCGCCAGCAGCGTTCGGGACGGCCGTTCAGAGACCCAGTACTTC.

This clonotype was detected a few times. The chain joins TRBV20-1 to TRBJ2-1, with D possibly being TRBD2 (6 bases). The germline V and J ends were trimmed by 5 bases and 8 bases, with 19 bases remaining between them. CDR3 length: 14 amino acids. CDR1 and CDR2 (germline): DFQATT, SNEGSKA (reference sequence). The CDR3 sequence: CSAQSGLGEDEQFF. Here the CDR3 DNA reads TGCAGTGCTCAATCCGGACTCGGGGAGGATGAGCAGTTCTTC.

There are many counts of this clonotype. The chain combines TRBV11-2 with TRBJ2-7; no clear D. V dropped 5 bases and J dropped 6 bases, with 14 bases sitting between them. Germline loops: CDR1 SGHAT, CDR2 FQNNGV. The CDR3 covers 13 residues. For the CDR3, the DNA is TGTGCCAGCAGCATTATTAGCTCAGGCGAGCAGTACTTC. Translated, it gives CASSIISSGEQYF.

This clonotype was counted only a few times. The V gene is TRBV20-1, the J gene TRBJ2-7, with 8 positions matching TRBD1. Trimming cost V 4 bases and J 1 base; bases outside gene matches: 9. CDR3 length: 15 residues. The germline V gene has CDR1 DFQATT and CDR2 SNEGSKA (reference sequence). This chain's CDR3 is CSANTGTGFSYEQYF. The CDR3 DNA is TGCAGTGCTAATACCGGGACAGGATTTTCCTACGAGCAGTACTTC.

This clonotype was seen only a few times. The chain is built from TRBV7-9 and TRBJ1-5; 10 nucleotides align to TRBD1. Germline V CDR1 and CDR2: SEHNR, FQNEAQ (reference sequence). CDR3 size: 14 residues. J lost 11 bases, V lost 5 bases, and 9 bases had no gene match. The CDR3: CASSTGTGEGAQHF. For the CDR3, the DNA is TGTGCCAGCAGCACCGGGACAGGGGAAGGAGCCCAGCATTTT.

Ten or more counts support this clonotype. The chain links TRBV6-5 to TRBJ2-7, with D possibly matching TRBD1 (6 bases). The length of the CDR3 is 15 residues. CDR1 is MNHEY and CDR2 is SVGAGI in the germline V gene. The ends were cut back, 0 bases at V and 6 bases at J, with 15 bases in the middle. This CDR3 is CASSYSIGQPGEQYF. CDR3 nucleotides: TGTGCCAGCAGTTACTCGATAGGACAGCCGGGCGAGCAGTACTTC.

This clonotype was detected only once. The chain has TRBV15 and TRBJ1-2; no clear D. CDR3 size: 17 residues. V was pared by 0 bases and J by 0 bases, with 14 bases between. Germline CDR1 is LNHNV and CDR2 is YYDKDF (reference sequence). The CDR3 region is CATSRDHPRSSNYGYTF. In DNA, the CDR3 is TGTGCCACCAGCAGAGATCACCCCAGGTCATCTAACTATGGCTACACCTTC.

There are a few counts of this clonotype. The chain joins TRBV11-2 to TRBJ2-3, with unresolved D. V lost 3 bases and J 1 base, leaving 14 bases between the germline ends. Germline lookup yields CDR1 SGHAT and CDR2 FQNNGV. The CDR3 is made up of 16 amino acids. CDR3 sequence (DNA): TGTGCCAGCAGCTTTATGGGGTTCGCGGGCACAGATACGCAGTATTTT. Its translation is CASSFMGFAGTDTQYF.

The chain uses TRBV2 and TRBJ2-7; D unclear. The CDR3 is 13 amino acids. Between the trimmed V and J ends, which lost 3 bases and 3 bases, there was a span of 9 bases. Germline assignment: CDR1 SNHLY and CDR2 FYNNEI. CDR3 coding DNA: TGTGCCAGCAGTGAGCGGCAAATCTACGAGCAGTACTTC. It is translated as CASSERQIYEQYF.

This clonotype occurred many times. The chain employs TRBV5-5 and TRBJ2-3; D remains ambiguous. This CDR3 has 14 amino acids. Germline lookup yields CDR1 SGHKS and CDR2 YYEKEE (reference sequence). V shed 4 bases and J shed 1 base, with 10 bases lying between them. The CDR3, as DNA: TGTGCCAGCAGCCAGGTTGGCGGCACAGATACGCAGTATTTT. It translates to CASSQVGGTDTQYF.

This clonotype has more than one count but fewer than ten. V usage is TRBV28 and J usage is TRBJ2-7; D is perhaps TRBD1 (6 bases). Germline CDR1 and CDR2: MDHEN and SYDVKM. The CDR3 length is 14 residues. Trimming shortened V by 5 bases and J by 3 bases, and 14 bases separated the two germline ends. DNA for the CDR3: TGTGCCAGCAGTGACAGATACAGGGACTACGAGCAGTACTTC. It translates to CASSDRYRDYEQYF.

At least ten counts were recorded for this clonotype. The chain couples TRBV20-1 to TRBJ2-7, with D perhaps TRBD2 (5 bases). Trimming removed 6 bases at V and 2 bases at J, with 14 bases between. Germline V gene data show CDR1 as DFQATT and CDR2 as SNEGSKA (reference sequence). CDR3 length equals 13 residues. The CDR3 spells CSAQPEGPYEQYF. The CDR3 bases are TGCAGTGCCCAGCCAGAGGGCCCCTACGAGCAGTACTTC.

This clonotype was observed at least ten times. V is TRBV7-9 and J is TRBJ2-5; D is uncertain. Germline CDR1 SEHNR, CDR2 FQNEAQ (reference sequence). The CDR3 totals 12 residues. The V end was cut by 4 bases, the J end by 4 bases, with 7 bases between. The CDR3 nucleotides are TGTGCCAGCAGCTCGGAGCGAGAGACCCAGTACTTC. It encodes CASSSERETQYF.

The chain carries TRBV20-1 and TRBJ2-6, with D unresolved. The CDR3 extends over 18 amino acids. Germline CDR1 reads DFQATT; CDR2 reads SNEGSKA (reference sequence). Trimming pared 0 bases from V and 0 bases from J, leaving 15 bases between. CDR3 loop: CSARDFRLTVSGANVLTF. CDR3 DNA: TGCAGTGCTAGAGATTTTAGGCTGACCGTCTCTGGGGCCAACGTCCTGACTTTC.

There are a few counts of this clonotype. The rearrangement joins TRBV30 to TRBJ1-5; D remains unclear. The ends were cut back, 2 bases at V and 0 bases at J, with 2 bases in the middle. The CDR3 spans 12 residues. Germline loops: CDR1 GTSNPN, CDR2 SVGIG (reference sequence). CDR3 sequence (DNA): TGTGCCTGGAGTAGTAGCAATCAGCCCCAGCATTTT. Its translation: CAWSSSNQPQHF.

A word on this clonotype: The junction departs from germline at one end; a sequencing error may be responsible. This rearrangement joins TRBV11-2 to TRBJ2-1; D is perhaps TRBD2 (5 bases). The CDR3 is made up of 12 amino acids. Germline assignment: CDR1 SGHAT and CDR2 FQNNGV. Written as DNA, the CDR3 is TGTGCCATCAGCTCCCGGGGTAATGAGCAGTTCTTC. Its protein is CAISSRGNEQFF.

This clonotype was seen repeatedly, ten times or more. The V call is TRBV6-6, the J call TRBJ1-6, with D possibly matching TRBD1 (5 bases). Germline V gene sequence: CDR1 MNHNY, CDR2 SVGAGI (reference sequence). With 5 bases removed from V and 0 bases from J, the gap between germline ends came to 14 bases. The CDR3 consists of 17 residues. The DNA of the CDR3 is TGTGCCAGCAGTCCCAGGGACGCCAGCTCCTATAATTCACCCCTCCACTTT. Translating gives CASSPRDASSYNSPLHF.

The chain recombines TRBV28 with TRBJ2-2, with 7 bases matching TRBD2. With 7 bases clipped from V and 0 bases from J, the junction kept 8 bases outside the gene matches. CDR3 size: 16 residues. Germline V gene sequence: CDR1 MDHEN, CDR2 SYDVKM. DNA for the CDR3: TGTGCCAGCACCTCTACTCGGGGGGCGAACACCGGGGAGCTGTTTTTT. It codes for CASTSTRGANTGELFF.

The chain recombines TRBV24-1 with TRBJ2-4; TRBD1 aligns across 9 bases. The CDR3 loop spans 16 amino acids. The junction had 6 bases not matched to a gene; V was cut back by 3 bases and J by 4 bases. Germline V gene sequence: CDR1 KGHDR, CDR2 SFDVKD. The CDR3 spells CATSDEAGTGKNIQYF. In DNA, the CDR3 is TGTGCCACCAGTGATGAAGCCGGGACAGGGAAAAACATTCAGTACTTC.